Below are 4 T cell receptor beta chains sequenced from a single sample in a study of cytotoxic CD8 clonotypes in ibrutinib-treated CLL. Measured with immunoSEQ multiplex PCR; TCRdb has only the in-frame clones, and not every one. The sample holds fewer than 25,000 clones, less than 80% seen once. The specimen was PBMCs, collected before ibrutinib treatment. The source of these receptors is a human donor with chronic lymphocytic leukemia.

This chain uses TRBV28 with TRBJ2-3, with D possibly TRBD2 on 5 matching bases. Germline V gene lookup returns CDR1 MDHEN and CDR2 SYDVKM. Trimming pared 10 bases from V and 2 bases from J, leaving 19 bases between. The length of the CDR3 is 15 residues. CDR3 sequence: CATLLNGIFTDTQYF. The CDR3 DNA reads as TGTGCCACACTCTTAAACGGGATTTTCACAGATACGCAGTATTTT.

The V and J genes are TRBV2 and TRBJ2-7, with D possibly being TRBD1 (6 bases). Per germline, CDR1 SNHLY and CDR2 FYNNEI. The CDR3 is 14 amino acids. Trimming removed 5 bases from V and 0 bases from J, with 11 bases in between. CDR3 region: CASSLDRSSYEQYF. CDR3 bases: TGTGCCAGCAGTCTTGACAGGAGCTCCTACGAGCAGTACTTC. Variable domain in full (rest from reference TRBV2 and TRBJ2-7): EPEVTQTPSHQVTQMGQEVILRCVPISNHLYFYWYRQILGQKVEFLVSFYNNEISEKSEIFDDQFSVERPDGSNFTLKIRSTKLEDSAMYFCASSLDRSSYEQYFGPGTRLTVT.

This clone has more than one count but fewer than ten. The chain recombines TRBV6-1 with TRBJ2-7; possible D gene TRBD2, 6 bases. V lost 0 bases and J lost 3, with 9 bases in between. CDR1 and CDR2 from the germline V gene are MNHNS and SASEGT. This CDR3 is 14 amino acids long. The CDR3 DNA reads as TGTGCCAGCAGTGAAGCGGGAGGCCACTACGAGCAGTACTTC. It codes for CASSEAGGHYEQYF.

In its sample, this clone is medium-sized. The CDR3 region is CASSESDRRSYEQYF. As DNA, the CDR3 is TGTGCCAGCAGTGAAAGCGACAGGAGGTCCTACGAGCAGTACTTC. This rearrangement joins TRBV2 to TRBJ2-7; tentatively, D is TRBD1 (6 bases). Germline CDR1 SNHLY, CDR2 FYNNEI. The CDR3 consists of 15 residues. Trimming stripped 2 bases from V and 1 base from J, with 12 bases between.